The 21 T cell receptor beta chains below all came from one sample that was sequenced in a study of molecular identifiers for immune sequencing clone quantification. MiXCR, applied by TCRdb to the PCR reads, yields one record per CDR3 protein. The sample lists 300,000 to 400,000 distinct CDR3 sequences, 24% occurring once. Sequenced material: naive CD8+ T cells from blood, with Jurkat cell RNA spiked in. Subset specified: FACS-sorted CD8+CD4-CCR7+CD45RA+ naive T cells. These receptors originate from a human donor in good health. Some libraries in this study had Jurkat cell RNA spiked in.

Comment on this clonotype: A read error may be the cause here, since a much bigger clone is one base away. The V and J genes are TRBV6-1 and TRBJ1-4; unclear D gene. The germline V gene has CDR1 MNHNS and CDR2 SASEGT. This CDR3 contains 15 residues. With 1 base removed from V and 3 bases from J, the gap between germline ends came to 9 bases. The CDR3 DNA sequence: TGTGCCAGCAGTGAAGACGGGCCGCCTAATGAAAAACTGTTTTTT. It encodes CASSEDGPPNEKLFF.

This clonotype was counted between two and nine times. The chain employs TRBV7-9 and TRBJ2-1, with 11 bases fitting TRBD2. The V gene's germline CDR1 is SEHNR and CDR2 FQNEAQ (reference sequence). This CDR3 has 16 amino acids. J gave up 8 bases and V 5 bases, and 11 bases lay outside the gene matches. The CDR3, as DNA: TGTGCCAGCAGCGCGGTTCTAGCGGGAGGACCCTATGAGCAGTTCTTC. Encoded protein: CASSAVLAGGPYEQFF.

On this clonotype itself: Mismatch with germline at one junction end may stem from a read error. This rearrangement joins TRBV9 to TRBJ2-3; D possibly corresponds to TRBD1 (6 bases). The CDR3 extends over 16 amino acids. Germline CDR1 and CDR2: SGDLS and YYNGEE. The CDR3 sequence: CASSPKDSPSTDTQYF. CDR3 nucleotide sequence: TGTGCCAGCAGCCCTAAGGACAGCCCTAGCACAGATACGCAGTATTTC.

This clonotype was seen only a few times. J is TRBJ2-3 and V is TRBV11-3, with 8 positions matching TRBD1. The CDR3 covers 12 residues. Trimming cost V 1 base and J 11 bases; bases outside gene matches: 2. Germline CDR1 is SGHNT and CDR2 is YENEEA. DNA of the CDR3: TGTGCCAGCAGCTTAGGAGGGACAGGGCAGTATTTT. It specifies CASSLGGTGQYF.

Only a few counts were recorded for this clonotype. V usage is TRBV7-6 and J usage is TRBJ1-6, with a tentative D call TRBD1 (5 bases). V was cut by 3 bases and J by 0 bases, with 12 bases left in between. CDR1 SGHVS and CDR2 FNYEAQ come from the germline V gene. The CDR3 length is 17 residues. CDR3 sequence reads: CASSFQAGSSYNSPLHF. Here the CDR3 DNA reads TGTGCCAGCAGCTTCCAGGCAGGGTCCTCCTATAATTCACCCCTCCACTTT.

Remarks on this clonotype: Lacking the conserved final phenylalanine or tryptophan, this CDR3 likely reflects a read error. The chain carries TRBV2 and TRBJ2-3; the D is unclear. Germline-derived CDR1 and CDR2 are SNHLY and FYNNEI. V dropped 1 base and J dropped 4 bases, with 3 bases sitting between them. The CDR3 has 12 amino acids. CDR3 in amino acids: CASSEEADTQYL. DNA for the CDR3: TGTGCCAGCAGTGAAGAGGCAGATACGCAGTATCTT.

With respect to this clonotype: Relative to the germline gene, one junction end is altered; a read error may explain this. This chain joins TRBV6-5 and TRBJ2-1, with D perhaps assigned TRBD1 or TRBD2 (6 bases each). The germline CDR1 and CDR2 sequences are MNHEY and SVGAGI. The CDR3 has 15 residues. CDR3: CASREGDNLYNERFF. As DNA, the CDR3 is TGTGCCAGCAGGGAGGGGGACAACCTCTACAATGAGCGGTTCTTC.

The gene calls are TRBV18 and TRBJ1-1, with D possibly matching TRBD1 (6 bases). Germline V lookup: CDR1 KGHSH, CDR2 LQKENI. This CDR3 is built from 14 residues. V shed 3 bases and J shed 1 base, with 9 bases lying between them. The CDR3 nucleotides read TGTGCCAGCTCACCCGAGGGACAGAACACTGAAGCTTTCTTT. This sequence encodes CASSPEGQNTEAFF.

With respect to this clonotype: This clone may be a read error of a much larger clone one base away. CDR3 region: CASSVDGTGNTICF. The CDR3 region has the DNA TGTGCCAGCAGCGTGGACGGAACTGGAAACACCATATGTTTT. The chain combines TRBV9 with TRBJ1-3; D is unclear. This CDR3 comprises 14 residues. From germline, CDR1 is SGDLS and CDR2 YYNGEE.

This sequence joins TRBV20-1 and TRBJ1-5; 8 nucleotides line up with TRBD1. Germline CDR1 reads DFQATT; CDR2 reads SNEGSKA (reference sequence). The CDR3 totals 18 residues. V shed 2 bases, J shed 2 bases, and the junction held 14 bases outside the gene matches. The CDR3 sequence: CSARHPDRGFLGNQPQHF. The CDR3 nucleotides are TGCAGTGCTAGACACCCCGACAGGGGATTCCTAGGCAATCAGCCCCAGCATTTT.

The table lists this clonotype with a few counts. This CDR3 is CASSQDYPSGGSSTDTQYF. CDR3 coding DNA: TGCGCCAGCAGCCAAGATTATCCTAGCGGGGGCTCTAGCACAGATACGCAGTATTTT. This rearrangement joins TRBV4-3 to TRBJ2-3, with 10 bases identical to TRBD2. The V segment lost 0 bases and the J segment 0 bases; nucleotides outside the gene matches: 9. Germline CDR1 LGHNA, CDR2 YSLEER. There are 19 residues in the CDR3.

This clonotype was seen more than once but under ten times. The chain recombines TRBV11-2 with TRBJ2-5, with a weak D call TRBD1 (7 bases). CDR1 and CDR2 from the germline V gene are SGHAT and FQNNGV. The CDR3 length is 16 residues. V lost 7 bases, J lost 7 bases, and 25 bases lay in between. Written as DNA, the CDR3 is TGTGCCAGCACCCCCACCGGGACAGCGTACGGGGGGACCCAGTACTTC. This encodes CASTPTGTAYGGTQYF. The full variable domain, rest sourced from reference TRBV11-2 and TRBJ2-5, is EAGVAQSPRYKIIEKRQSVAFWCNPISGHATLYWYQQILGQGPKLLIQFQNNGVVDDSQLPKDRFSAERLKGVDSTLKIQPAKLEDSAVYLCASTPTGTAYGGTQYFGPGTRLLVL.

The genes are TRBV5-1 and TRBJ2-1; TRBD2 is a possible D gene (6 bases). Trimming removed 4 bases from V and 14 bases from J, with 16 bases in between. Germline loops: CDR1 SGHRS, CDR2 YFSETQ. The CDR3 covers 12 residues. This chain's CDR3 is CASSDTGTPEFF. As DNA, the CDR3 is TGCGCCAGCAGCGATACCGGGACTCCCGAGTTCTTC. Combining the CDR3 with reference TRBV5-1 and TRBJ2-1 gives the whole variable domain KAGVTQTPRYLIKTRGQQVTLSCSPISGHRSVSWYQQTPGQGLQFLFEYFSETQRNKGNFPGRFSGRQFSNSRSEMNVSTLELGDSALYLCASSDTGTPEFFGPGTRLTVL.

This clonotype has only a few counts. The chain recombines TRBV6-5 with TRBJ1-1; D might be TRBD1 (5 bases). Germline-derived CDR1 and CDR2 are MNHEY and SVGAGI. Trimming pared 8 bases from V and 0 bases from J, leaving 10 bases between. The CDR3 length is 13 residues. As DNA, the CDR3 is TGTGCCAGCGGCGTGACAGTGAACACTGAAGCTTTCTTT. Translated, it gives CASGVTVNTEAFF.

CDR3 protein: CASSLFQGAGYGYTF. The CDR3 bases are TGCGCCAGCAGCTTGTTCCAGGGGGCGGGCTATGGCTACACCTTC. J is TRBJ1-2 and V is TRBV5-1, with 8 bases identical to TRBD1. CDR1 is SGHRS, CDR2 YFSETQ, per germline. The CDR3 is 15 residues long. Unmatched junction bases numbered 6, after V lost 1 base and J lost 4 bases.

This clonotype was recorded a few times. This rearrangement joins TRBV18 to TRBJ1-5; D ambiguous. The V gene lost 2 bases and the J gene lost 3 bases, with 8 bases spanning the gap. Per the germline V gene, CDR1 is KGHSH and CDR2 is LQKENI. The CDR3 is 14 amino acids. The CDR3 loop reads CASSPTSDNQPQHF. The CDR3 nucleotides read TGTGCCAGCTCACCAACTTCGGACAATCAGCCCCAGCATTTT. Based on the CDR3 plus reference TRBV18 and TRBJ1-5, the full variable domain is NAGVMQNPRHLVRRRGQEARLRCSPMKGHSHVYWYRQLPEEGLKFMVYLQKENIIDESGMPKERFSAEFPKEGPSILRIQQVVRGDSAAYFCASSPTSDNQPQHFGDGTRLSIL.

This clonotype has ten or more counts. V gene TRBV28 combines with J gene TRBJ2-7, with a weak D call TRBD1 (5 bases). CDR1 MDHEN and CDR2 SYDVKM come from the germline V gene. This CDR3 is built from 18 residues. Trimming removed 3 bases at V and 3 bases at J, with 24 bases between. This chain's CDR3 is CASSFSLEDTDTNYEQYF. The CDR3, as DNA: TGTGCCAGCAGTTTTTCGCTCGAGGACACCGATACCAACTACGAGCAGTACTTC.

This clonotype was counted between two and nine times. The CDR3 region has the DNA TGTGCCAGCAGCTTCATAGCGGACCCTAGCACAGATACGCAGTATTTT. It yields the protein CASSFIADPSTDTQYF. The V call is TRBV7-9, the J call TRBJ2-3; D may be TRBD2 (6 bases). Germline CDR1 is SEHNR and CDR2 is FQNEAQ (reference sequence). There are 16 residues in the CDR3. With 3 bases removed from V and 0 bases from J, the gap between germline ends came to 13 bases. Drawing the rest from reference TRBV7-9 and TRBJ2-3, the complete variable domain is DTGVSQNPRHKITKRGQNVTFRCDPISEHNRLYWYRQTLGQGPEFLTYFQNEAQLEKSRLLSDRFSAERPKGSFSTLEIQRTEQGDSAMYLCASSFIADPSTDTQYFGPGTRLTVL.

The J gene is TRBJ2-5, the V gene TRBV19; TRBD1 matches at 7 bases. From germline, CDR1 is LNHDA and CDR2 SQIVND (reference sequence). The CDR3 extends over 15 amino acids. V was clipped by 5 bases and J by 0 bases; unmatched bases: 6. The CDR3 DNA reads TGTGCCAGTAGTTGGGGGACAGCGGACCAAGAGACCCAGTACTTC. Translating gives CASSWGTADQETQYF.

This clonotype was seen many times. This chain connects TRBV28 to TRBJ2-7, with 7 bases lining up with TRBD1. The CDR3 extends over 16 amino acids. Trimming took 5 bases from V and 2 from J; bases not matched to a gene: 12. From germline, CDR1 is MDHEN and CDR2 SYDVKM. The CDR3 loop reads CASSLRGQSPPYEQYF. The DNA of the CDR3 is TGTGCCAGCAGTCTAAGGGGACAGTCTCCCCCCTACGAGCAGTACTTC.

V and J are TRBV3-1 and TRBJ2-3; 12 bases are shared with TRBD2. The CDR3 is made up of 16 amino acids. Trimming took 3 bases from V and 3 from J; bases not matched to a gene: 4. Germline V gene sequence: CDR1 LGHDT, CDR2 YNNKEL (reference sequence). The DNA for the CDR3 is TGTGCCAGCAGCCACGGACTAGCGGGAAGGACAGATACGCAGTATTTT. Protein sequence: CASSHGLAGRTDTQYF.